This T cell receptor (beta chain) was profiled in a study of PD-L1 blockade in urothelial cancer. Study background: Researchers found blood samples held a median of approximately 150,000 T cells.

The time point here: pretreatment peripheral blood. The protocol was immunoSEQ multiplex PCR, while the TCRdb copy is restricted to in-frame clones and leaves out a portion. The data show tens of thousands of clones, with 85% to 90% seen just once and around 4.2% held by the top ten. There are 15 residues in the CDR3. The junction had 4 bases not matched to a gene; V was cut back by 2 bases and J by 4 bases. Germline CDR1 is SGHTA and CDR2 is FQGNSA. The rearrangement joins TRBV7-2 to TRBJ2-1, with TRBD2 matching over 8 bases. The receptor was derived from a man in his 70s with urothelial cancer. The source material was PBMCs, sampled around atezolizumab (anti-PD-L1) treatment. Here the CDR3 reads CASSLSGSDYNEQFF. CDR3 sequence (DNA): TGTGCCAGCAGCTTAAGCGGGAGCGATTACAATGAGCAGTTCTTC.